This TCR beta chain was sequenced for a study of neoadjuvant anti-PD-1 for oral cavity cancer. Study summary: Non-progressing patients received a fourth nivolumab dose near day 43, then surgery on days 50-56.

With 3 bases removed from V and 4 bases from J, the gap between germline ends came to 4 bases. Germline V lookup: CDR1 SEHNR, CDR2 FQNEAQ (reference sequence). CDR3 length equals 13 residues. Assay: immunoSEQ multiplex PCR; the TCRdb copy retains only in-frame clones and omits some. The sample has some 31,000 clones, roughly 85% seen once. As for time point: after neoadjuvant nivolumab, at surgical resection. These newly diagnosed stage II-IVA oral cavity squamous cell carcinoma patients had no prior systemic or radiation treatment. The sequence derives from a person aged 35-79 years with oral cavity squamous cell carcinoma. Here the sequenced sample was PBMCs, taken after nivolumab (anti-PD-1) treatment. V usage is TRBV7-9 and J usage is TRBJ2-6; no reliable D call. The CDR3 DNA is TGTGCCAGCAGCTTTCGGGGGGCCAACGTCCTGACTTTC. Its translation is CASSFRGANVLTF.